This record covers a single T cell receptor (beta chain). As yet, its antigen is unknown. This entry is derived from a study of cytomegalovirus exposure and HLA in healthy donors. Study context: There were 70 million to 95 million unique TCRs (from HLA-typed donors) in an early data release.

The PCR was carried out with 60 Vbeta primers and 13 Jbeta primers. Using immunoSEQ multiplex PCR, the repertoire was profiled, and TCRdb retains in-frame clones only, with some absent. Of 150,000 or so clones listed, 77% are singletons. Germline CDR1 reads MNHEY; CDR2 reads SMNVEV (reference sequence). The CDR3 consists of 13 residues. V was trimmed by 6 bases and J by 2 bases, leaving 11 bases between them. Study-level results: Data from an earlier analysis indicated that most TCR beta V segments were productive either about 87% or about 30% of the time. Sequencing depth across donors, presence/absence analyses assumed, was roughly uniform. No immune exposure information besides CMV serostatus was available.

This sequence joins TRBV27 and TRBJ2-7; D is possibly TRBD1 (6 bases). The sequence came from a young woman in good health and CMV-seronegative. Material: PBMCs. CDR3 sequence reads: CASRYRAPYEQYF. CDR3 sequence (DNA): TGTGCCAGCAGGTACAGGGCCCCCTACGAGCAGTACTTC.